Listed below are T cell receptor beta chains from one sample, sequenced in a study of CD8+CD57+ T cells in acquired aplastic anemia. TCRdb reprocessed the reads with MiXCR, giving one entry per CDR3 protein. The sample includes some 200,000 distinct CDR3 sequences, roughly 53% of them seen just once. Sequenced input: sorted CD4+, CD8+, or CD8+CD57+ T cells (not recorded which) from PBMCs. These receptors all come from a human donor with aplastic anemia. Both conserved end residues are part of each CDR3. The D gene is left open where the match is weak. Not all rows give a size; the values are once, few, many and, for expanded clones, a class.

j_call	clone_size	v_call	d_call	cdr3_nt	cdr3_aa
TRBJ2-3	.	TRBV7-2	TRBD2	TGTGCCAGCAGCCTTGCGACTAGCGGGGGGAGACGGGGAGGCGGTACGCGGTATTTT	CASSLATSGGRRGGGTRYF
TRBJ2-5	.	TRBV24-1	TRBD2	TGTGCCACCAGTGTCGGGGGGATCCCGAAAGTGACCCAGTACTTC	CATSVGGIPKVTQYF
TRBJ1-2	many	TRBV6-1	.	TGTGCCAGCAGTGAGGGGAGGGTCCCCCGAAGGTATGGCTACACCTTC	CASSEGRVPRRYGYTF
TRBJ2-2	.	TRBV20-1	.	TGCAGTGCTCCCGGAGGCGCGGCCGGGGAGCTGTTTTTT	CSAPGGAAGELFF
TRBJ1-6	.	TRBV9	.	TGTGCCAGCAGCATGACAGATAATTCACCCCTCCACTTT	CASSMTDNSPLHF
TRBJ2-7	.	TRBV7-2	.	TGTGCCAGCAGCCCTCAGGGGGGGGCCTCCTACGAGCAGTACTTC	CASSPQGGASYEQYF
TRBJ1-3	.	TRBV5-5	.	TGTGCCAGCCCGGGGGGGAGTGGAAACACCATATATTTT	CASPGGSGNTIYF
TRBJ1-1	.	TRBV18	TRBD1	TGTGCCAGCTCACCCCTGGGACAGCTGAACACTGAAGCTTTCTTT	CASSPLGQLNTEAFF
TRBJ1-2	few	TRBV2	.	TGTGCCAGCAGTGAAGGTGGGTCCTATGGCTACACCTTC	CASSEGGSYGYTF
TRBJ1-2	.	TRBV29-1	TRBD1	TGCAGCGTTCAACCCGGGACAGCTAACTATGGCTACACCTTC	CSVQPGTANYGYTF
TRBJ1-6	.	TRBV10-3	.	TGTGCCATCAGTGCCAGCAGCCCCCTCCCCTTTAATTCACCCCTCCACTTT	CAISASSPLPFNSPLHF
TRBJ1-1	.	TRBV15	.	TGTGCCACCAGCACCCCAACGGGTCCGTTTTTAGAGGCTTTCTTT	CATSTPTGPFLEAFF
TRBJ2-1	.	TRBV7-9	TRBD2	TGTGCCAGCAGCTTGGTAGCGGGGGGAAGAGAAGAGCAGTTCTTC	CASSLVAGGREEQFF
TRBJ2-7	many	TRBV6-1	.	TGTGCCAGCAGTGAGACCGCGGGTGTTTATACGGCATACGAGCAGTACTTC	CASSETAGVYTAYEQYF
TRBJ1-1	few	TRBV18	.	TGTGCCAGCTCATCACAGGGTAGAGAAGCTTTCTTT	CASSSQGREAFF
TRBJ1-2	.	TRBV12-3/TRBV12-4	.	TGTGCCAGCAGTCTCGTGGGAGCTGGCTACACCTTC	CASSLVGAGYTF
TRBJ2-2	.	TRBV19	.	TGTGCCAGTACCGCCACCGGGGAGCTGTTTTTT	CASTATGELFF
TRBJ1-2	.	TRBV11-2	.	TGTGCCAGCAGCTTAAGTCGGGTCGGGGACGGGAGCTACACCTTC	CASSLSRVGDGSYTF
TRBJ1-2	.	TRBV7-6	.	TGCGCCAGCAGCATGGCTCAGGGATCCTATGGCTACACCTTC	CASSMAQGSYGYTF
TRBJ2-6	few	TRBV29-1	.	TGCAGCGCCCTAGCCCCGACCGGGGCCAACGTCCTGACTTTC	CSALAPTGANVLTF
TRBJ1-6	many	TRBV19	.	TGTGCCAGTAGTGCACACTTTCCGGGGACCTTAAGGACACCCCTCCACTTT	CASSAHFPGTLRTPLHF
TRBJ1-6	.	TRBV20-1	.	TGCAGTGCTAGGCCGGATTTTAATTCACCCCTCCACTTT	CSARPDFNSPLHF
TRBJ1-2	.	TRBV2	.	TGTGCCAGCAAGGTCCTGAACAGGGATAACTATGGCTACACCTTC	CASKVLNRDNYGYTF
TRBJ2-7	many	TRBV6-5	.	TGTGCCAGCAGTAGATCACAGAGTCGAAACGAGCAGTACTTC	CASSRSQSRNEQYF
TRBJ2-7	few	TRBV12-3/TRBV12-4	TRBD1	TGTGCCAGCAGGGGATACAGGGGGAGATACGAGCAGTACTTC	CASRGYRGRYEQYF
TRBJ1-4	many	TRBV11-2	.	TGTGCCAGCAGCCCCAGACCTAATGAAAAACTGTTTTTT	CASSPRPNEKLFF
TRBJ2-2	many	TRBV11-3	TRBD1	TGTGCCAGCAGCCGGACAGGGGGCCTTACCGGGGAGCTGTTTTTT	CASSRTGGLTGELFF
TRBJ1-2	once	TRBV9	TRBD1	TGTGCCAGCAGCCAAACGACAGGGGCTGATGGCTACACCTTC	CASSQTTGADGYTF
TRBJ1-6	few	TRBV19	TRBD1	TGTGCCAGTAGTCCAGGACAGGAAAATTCACCCCTCCACTTT	CASSPGQENSPLHF
TRBJ1-5	.	TRBV20-1	.	TGCAGTGCCTTGGGGGAGGTTAGCAATCAGCCCCAGCGTTTT	CSALGEVSNQPQRF
TRBJ2-5	many	TRBV9	.	TGTGCCAGCAGCTCGGGGACCAGAAGTTGGGAGACCCAGTACTTC	CASSSGTRSWETQYF
TRBJ1-2	.	TRBV25-1	TRBD1	TGTGCCAGCAGCTTGGACGGACAGGGGCCTAACTACGGCTACACCTTC	CASSLDGQGPNYGYTF
TRBJ1-6	many	TRBV7-9	.	TGTGCCAGCAGCTTCGTGGGGGCGGGTCCACCCCTCCACTTT	CASSFVGAGPPLHF
TRBJ2-2	many	TRBV9	TRBD1	TGTGCCAGCAGCGGACAGGGGTTTGGCGGGGAGCTGTTTTTT	CASSGQGFGGELFF
TRBJ2-7	many	TRBV19	.	TGTGCCAGTAGTAAACTACCGACCTACGAGCAGTACTTC	CASSKLPTYEQYF
TRBJ1-6	.	TRBV9	.	TGTGCCAGCAGCGTAGCTACAGCCCAACCCCTCCACTTT	CASSVATAQPLHF
TRBJ2-1	.	TRBV12-3/TRBV12-4	.	TGTGCCAGCAGCCCCAGGCCAGGGTATGAGCAGTTCTTC	CASSPRPGYEQFF
TRBJ2-7	few	TRBV2	TRBD1	TGTGCCAGCAGTGACCCACAGGGGGGTATTTACGAGCAGTACTTC	CASSDPQGGIYEQYF
TRBJ2-3	many	TRBV29-1	TRBD2	TGCAGCGTTCGACTAGCGGGCACAGATACGCAGTATTTT	CSVRLAGTDTQYF
TRBJ2-2	once	TRBV19	TRBD1	TGTGCCAGTAGTATAGGGACAGGGGCCGGGGAGCTGTTTTTT	CASSIGTGAGELFF
TRBJ2-7	few	TRBV29-1	.	TGCAGCGTTGAGGGGGCCACCTACGAGCAGTACTTC	CSVEGATYEQYF
TRBJ2-7	few	TRBV7-9	.	TGTGCCAGTAGTTCCGCCTCGGGGACCTACGAGCAGTACTTC	CASSSASGTYEQYF
TRBJ1-1	many	TRBV28	TRBD1	TGTGCCAGCAACCAAGATACAGGGGAAGTTAACACTGAAGCTTTCTTT	CASNQDTGEVNTEAFF
TRBJ1-1	many	TRBV15	TRBD1	TGTGCCACCAGCAGCCCGGGACAGGGGCTGAACACTGAAGCTTTCTTT	CATSSPGQGLNTEAFF
TRBJ2-1	once	TRBV7-4	TRBD2	TGTGCCAGCAGCCAACCCCGCGGGACTAGCTCCCTCTCAGAGCAGTTCTTC	CASSQPRGTSSLSEQFF
TRBJ1-2	.	TRBV2	.	TGTGCCAGCTCGTGGAGGTTAAAGGTGGTTGGCTACACCTTC	CASSWRLKVVGYTF
TRBJ1-3	.	TRBV11-2	.	TGTGCCAGCAGCCCCCTTTGGGGGGGTGGAAACACCATATATTTT	CASSPLWGGGNTIYF
TRBJ2-7	many	TRBV4-1	TRBD1	TGCGCCAGCAGCCTCTTAGCCGGGACAGGGTCCTCCTACGAGCAGTACTTC	CASSLLAGTGSSYEQYF
TRBJ2-1	.	TRBV7-9	TRBD1	TGTGCCAGCAGCCCGGGACAGAGGCAGTTCTTC	CASSPGQRQFF
TRBJ2-7	.	TRBV5-1	.	TGCGCCAGCAGGCGGATTACGAGCTCCTACGAGCAGTACTTC	CASRRITSSYEQYF
TRBJ2-5	many	TRBV5-1	.	TGCGCCAGCAGCTTGGTGCAGGGCGGCCAAGAGACCCAGTACTTC	CASSLVQGGQETQYF
TRBJ2-6	.	TRBV29-1	.	TGCAGCGTTGCAGCGAGCTCTGGGGCCAACGTCCTGACTTTC	CSVAASSGANVLTF